This T cell receptor beta chain stems from a study of identifying expanded T cells in peripheral blood. With respect to this clone: Its cognate antigen is unknown.

Here immunoSEQ multiplex PCR was the method, and the copy in TCRdb shows in-frame clones only, minus some. The table records approximately 83,000 clones, around 83% of them present only once. Overall study results and limits: Differentially abundant clones: 0.95 to 1.5 between replicates, about 16 at approximately 14 days, over 18 at four. Clone count variance between roughly 2-week samples rose with total template count.

Healthy donors had no documented immune events, such as infections, while sampled. The sequence came from a person aged 18 to 70 in good health. The specimen was blood.

CDR3 sequence: CASSPGQGNTGELFF. CDR3 sequence (DNA): TGTGCCAGCAGCCCGGGGCAGGGGAACACCGGGGAGCTGTTTTTT. The chain employs TRBV7-6 and TRBJ2-2, with D perhaps matching TRBD1 or TRBD2 (5 bases each). Trimming left V 5 bases short and J 1 base short, with 11 bases between. CDR3 length equals 15 residues. Germline V gene sequence: CDR1 SGHVS, CDR2 FNYEAQ.